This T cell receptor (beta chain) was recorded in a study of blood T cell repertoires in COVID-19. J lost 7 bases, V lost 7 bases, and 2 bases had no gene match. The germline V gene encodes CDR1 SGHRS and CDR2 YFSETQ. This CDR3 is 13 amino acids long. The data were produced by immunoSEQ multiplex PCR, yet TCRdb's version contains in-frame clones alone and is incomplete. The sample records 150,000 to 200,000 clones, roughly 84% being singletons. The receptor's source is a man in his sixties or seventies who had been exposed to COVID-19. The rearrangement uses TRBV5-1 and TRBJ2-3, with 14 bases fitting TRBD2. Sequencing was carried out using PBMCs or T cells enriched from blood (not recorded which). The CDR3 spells CASGTSGGNTQYF. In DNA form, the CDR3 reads TGCGCCAGCGGGACTAGCGGGGGTAATACGCAGTATTTT. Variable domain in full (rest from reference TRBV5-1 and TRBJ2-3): KAGVTQTPRYLIKTRGQQVTLSCSPISGHRSVSWYQQTPGQGLQFLFEYFSETQRNKGNFPGRFSGRQFSNSRSEMNVSTLELGDSALYLCASGTSGGNTQYFGPGTRLTVL.